These 2 T cell receptor beta chains share one sample of origin, sequenced in a study of T cell responses to AZD1222 COVID-19 vaccine. Sequencing used immunoSEQ multiplex PCR; TCRdb keeps in-frame clones, though not all of them. Of 120,000 to 150,000 clones detected, roughly 91% appear once; the ten largest clones hold approximately 5%. The sequenced sample was peripheral blood, obtained on day 0 of AZD1222 vaccination. These receptor sequences come from an adult in good health.

A single count supports this clone. The chain carries TRBV7-8 and TRBJ2-7, with D possibly called TRBD1 or TRBD2 (5 bases each). The CDR3 is 13 amino acids. The germline V and J ends were trimmed by 5 bases and 2 bases, with 10 bases remaining between them. The V gene's germline CDR1 is SGHVS and CDR2 FQNEAQ. The CDR3 DNA reads TGTGCCAGCAGCCGAGGGGTCCCCTACGAGCAGTACTTC. Protein product: CASSRGVPYEQYF.

The V and J genes are TRBV12-5 and TRBJ1-2; D is ambiguous. The CDR3 spans 14 residues. In germline, CDR1 is LGHNT, CDR2 FRNRAP. The germline V and J ends were trimmed by 2 bases and 3 bases, with 10 bases remaining between them. The CDR3 coding sequence is TGTGCTAGTGGTTTGCCCCTGGGATACTATGGCTACACCTTC. Encoded protein: CASGLPLGYYGYTF.